This T cell receptor (beta chain) derives from a study of T cell changes during pregnancy in multiple sclerosis. CDR1 SGHTA and CDR2 FQGNSA come from the germline V gene. The CDR3 contains 15 residues. V shed 5 bases and J 3 bases; nucleotides not matched to a gene: 9. This table comes from immunoSEQ multiplex PCR, and its TCRdb copy is limited to in-frame clones, with some not included. This table holds tens of thousands of clones, just under 95% found once. This TCR derives from a female donor with multiple sclerosis, enrolled in a pregnancy study. The sample here was CD4+ T cells from peripheral blood mononuclear cells, taken in the third trimester of pregnancy. The J gene is TRBJ2-5, the V gene TRBV7-2; TRBD2 aligns across 7 bases. CDR3 sequence (DNA): TGTGCCAGCAGCCCGGACCGGACTAGAAAAGAGACCCAGTACTTC. Its protein product is CASSPDRTRKETQYF.